Listed here is a single T cell receptor beta chain. The antigen remains unidentified. This sample was taken from a study of shared clonotypes between healthy human individuals. Overall study results and limits: For sorted subsets, rarefaction showed incomplete sequencing despite large depth.

Trimming took 5 bases from V and 0 from J, leaving 9 bases between them. The CDR3 runs 14 residues. The protocol was immunoSEQ multiplex PCR, while the TCRdb copy is restricted to in-frame clones and leaves out a portion. The data show roughly 1,500,000 clones, approximately 98.5% seen once. Sequenced material: naive CD4+ T cells sorted from blood. The sample's subset: CD45RA+ positively selected. The receptor was derived from a man aged 25 to 40 in good health. V is TRBV23-1 and J is TRBJ2-3; tentatively, D is TRBD1 (5 bases). TRBV23-1 is marked as an open reading frame, function uncertain. The CDR3 nucleotides are TGCGCCAGCAGTTTGAGGACAAGCACAGATACGCAGTATTTT. Residues: CASSLRTSTDTQYF.